This T cell receptor (beta chain) was found in a study of blood T cell repertoires in COVID-19. Turning to the study itself: COVID-19 samples, acute and convalescent, were from the United States, Italy and Spain. Sample material is recorded as cDNA or gDNA derived from T cells, B-cell-depleted T cells, or PBMCs.

The V end was cut by 5 bases, the J end by 1 base, with 14 bases between. Germline CDR1 is SGHTA and CDR2 is FQGNSA. The CDR3 is 16 amino acids. As processed by the authors: Reference gene primer amplification in the assay estimated nucleated cell counts. Only in-frame clones appear in the TCRdb table, and some are missing; sequencing was by immunoSEQ multiplex PCR. V, J and clone size are those of that table, while D and trimming were read from the DNA. The sample gives about 200,000 clones, more than 70% of which show up once; 1.5% to 2% is in the top ten. Specimen: peripheral blood. The receptor was derived from a man younger than 35 with active or convalescent COVID-19. The V and J genes are TRBV7-2 and TRBJ2-2; possibly TRBD2 for D (6 bases). The CDR3 region has the DNA TGTGCCAGCAGCCCCCGTCGGCGGGAGAACACCGGGGAGCTGTTTTTT. Protein: CASSPRRRENTGELFF.